This entry lists 14 T cell receptor beta chains sequenced from one sample in a study of shared clonotypes between healthy human individuals. The repertoire was sequenced with immunoSEQ multiplex PCR; TCRdb's copy has only in-frame clones and lacks some. The table has some 2,100,000 clones, nearly 97% seen once. The source material was naive CD4+ T cells sorted from blood. Noted subset: CD45RA+ positively selected. The receptors originated from a man in his late teens or twenties in good health.

This clone was counted once. The rearrangement links TRBV4-1 to TRBJ1-4, with 9 positions matching TRBD1. This CDR3 has 18 residues. The germline V gene encodes CDR1 MGHRA and CDR2 YSYEKL. V was clipped by 2 bases and J by 5 bases; unmatched bases: 12. Written as DNA, the CDR3 is TGCGCCAGCAGCCAAACCCCCCCAGGCGGACAGGGGAATGAAAAACTGTTTTTT. Translated: CASSQTPPGGQGNEKLFF.

This chain uses TRBV5-1 with TRBJ2-5; 7 bases line up with TRBD1. Germline CDR1 reads SGHRS; CDR2 reads YFSETQ. The CDR3 length is 13 residues. CDR3 DNA: TGCGCGAGCTTCAGTGACAGGGCGCAGACCCAGTACTTC. Amino acids: CASFSDRAQTQYF.

The chain combines TRBV4-2 with TRBJ1-6; D perhaps matches TRBD1 (6 bases). The CDR3 is 15 amino acids. Germline lookup yields CDR1 LGHNA and CDR2 YNFKEQ. V was clipped by 1 base and J by 7 bases, with 11 bases between them. DNA for the CDR3: TGTGCCAGCAGCCAAGCGGGGCAGGGGAATTCACCCCTCCACTTT. It yields the protein CASSQAGQGNSPLHF.

This rearrangement joins TRBV11-2 to TRBJ2-7, with no clear D. CDR1 SGHAT and CDR2 FQNNGV come from the germline V gene. CDR3 length equals 14 residues. The germline V and J ends were trimmed by 7 bases and 6 bases, with 19 bases remaining between them. DNA for the CDR3: TGTGCCAGCACCCTTGAGATACTCGGGCGCGAGCAGTACTTC. This gives the protein CASTLEILGREQYF.

DNA of the CDR3: TGCGCCAGCAGCCCCGGTGGGGCACAGGGTCAGACTCTGAACACTGAAGCTTTCTTT. Residues: CASSPGGAQGQTLNTEAFF. The chain joins TRBV5-1 to TRBJ1-1, with D possibly matching TRBD1 (6 bases). In germline, CDR1 is SGHRS, CDR2 YFSETQ. This CDR3 is built from 19 residues. Trimming removed 4 bases at V and 0 bases at J, with 25 bases between.

The chain employs TRBV10-2 and TRBJ2-7, with D possibly matching TRBD2 (6 bases). The V gene lost 6 bases and the J gene lost 6 bases, with 18 bases spanning the gap. The CDR3 totals 14 residues. From germline, CDR1 is WSHSY and CDR2 SAAADI. The CDR3 nucleotides read TGCGCCAGCAGGGGGGGACGGGGGTCTGGCGAGCAGTACTTC. This encodes CASRGGRGSGEQYF.

The chain couples TRBV2 to TRBJ2-7; TRBD1 aligns across 7 bases. Germline CDR1 and CDR2: SNHLY and FYNNEI. Unmatched junction bases numbered 2, after V lost 3 bases and J lost 3 bases. The CDR3 is 13 residues long. Written as DNA, the CDR3 is TGTGCCAGCAGTGACCGACAGGGCTACGAGCAGTACTTC. It specifies CASSDRQGYEQYF.

This chain links TRBV9 with TRBJ2-1; D uncertain. The germline V gene encodes CDR1 SGDLS and CDR2 YYNGEE. This CDR3 contains 16 residues. V dropped 0 bases and J dropped 0 bases, with 10 bases sitting between them. CDR3 in amino acids: CASSVGTLSSYNEQFF. The CDR3, as DNA: TGTGCCAGCAGCGTAGGGACCCTGAGCTCCTACAATGAGCAGTTCTTC. The full variable domain, rest sourced from reference TRBV9 and TRBJ2-1, is DSGVTQTPKHLITATGQRVTLRCSPRSGDLSVYWYQQSLDQGLQFLIQYYNGEERAKGNILERFSAQQFPDLHSELNLSSLELGDSALYFCASSVGTLSSYNEQFFGPGTRLTVL.

V gene TRBV5-8 combines with J gene TRBJ2-5, with 8 bases matching TRBD2. J gave up 9 bases and V 2 bases, and 15 bases lay outside the gene matches. Germline CDR1 and CDR2: SGHTS and YDEGEE. The length of the CDR3 is 16 residues. CDR3 nucleotides: TGTGCCAGCAGCTTCGGTGCGGGAGGCCTGATGGGGTCCCAGTACTTC. It codes for CASSFGAGGLMGSQYF.

In its sample, this clone was seen once. This sequence joins TRBV30 and TRBJ2-7; a weak D match, TRBD2 (6 bases). The CDR3 covers 14 residues. V lost 2 bases, J lost 0 bases, and 11 bases lay in between. Germline-derived CDR1 and CDR2 are GTSNPN and SVGIG (reference sequence). The CDR3 sequence is CAWSLGGDSYEQYF. The CDR3 region has the DNA TGTGCCTGGAGTTTAGGAGGGGACTCCTACGAGCAGTACTTC.

The rearrangement joins TRBV7-3 to TRBJ2-3, with D perhaps TRBD1 (5 bases). Germline-derived CDR1 and CDR2 are SGHTA and FQGTGA. Trimming pared 2 bases from V and 4 bases from J, leaving 7 bases between. This CDR3 has 13 amino acids. The CDR3 nucleotides are TGTGCCAGCAGCTTACAGGGTCCAGATACGCAGTATTTT. This codes for CASSLQGPDTQYF. The whole variable domain, remainder taken from reference TRBV7-3 and TRBJ2-3, is GAGVSQTPSNKVTEKGKYVELRCDPISGHTALYWYRQSLGQGPEFLIYFQGTGAADDSGLPNDRFFAVRPEGSVSTLKIQRTERGDSAVYLCASSLQGPDTQYFGPGTRLTVL.

This clone was counted once. J is TRBJ1-6 and V is TRBV4-1; the D is unclear. The CDR3 runs 14 residues. Germline CDR1 is MGHRA and CDR2 is YSYEKL. Trimming stripped 1 base from V and 5 bases from J, with 6 bases between. The CDR3 reads CASSQGRDNSPLHF. The CDR3 coding sequence is TGCGCCAGCAGCCAAGGGAGGGATAATTCACCCCTCCACTTT.

This clone was found once. This rearrangement joins TRBV6-6 to TRBJ1-5; D ambiguous. V was clipped by 0 bases and J by 5 bases, with 5 bases between them. Germline V gives CDR1 MNHNY, CDR2 SVGAGI (reference sequence). This CDR3 region has 13 residues. The CDR3 protein is CASSYSSDQPQHF. CDR3 bases: TGTGCCAGCAGTTACTCATCCGATCAGCCCCAGCATTTT.

The chain uses TRBV6-5 and TRBJ1-2; perhaps TRBD1 as D (5 bases). V gave up 2 bases and J gave up 3 bases, with 13 bases separating them. CDR3 length equals 15 residues. Germline loops: CDR1 MNHEY, CDR2 SVGAGI. The CDR3 sequence: CASSYLQETYYGYTF. CDR3 coding DNA: TGTGCCAGCAGTTACCTACAGGAGACCTACTATGGCTACACCTTC.